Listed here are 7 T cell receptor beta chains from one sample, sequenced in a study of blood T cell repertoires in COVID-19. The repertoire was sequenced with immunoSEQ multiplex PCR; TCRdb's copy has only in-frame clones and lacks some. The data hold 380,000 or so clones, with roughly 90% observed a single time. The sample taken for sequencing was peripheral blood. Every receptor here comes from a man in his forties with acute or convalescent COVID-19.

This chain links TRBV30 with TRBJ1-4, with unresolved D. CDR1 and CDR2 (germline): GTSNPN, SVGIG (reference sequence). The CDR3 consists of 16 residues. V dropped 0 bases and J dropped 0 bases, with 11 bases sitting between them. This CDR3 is CAWSVRVIATNEKLFF. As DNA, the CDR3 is TGTGCCTGGAGTGTACGGGTAATAGCAACTAATGAAAAACTGTTTTTT.

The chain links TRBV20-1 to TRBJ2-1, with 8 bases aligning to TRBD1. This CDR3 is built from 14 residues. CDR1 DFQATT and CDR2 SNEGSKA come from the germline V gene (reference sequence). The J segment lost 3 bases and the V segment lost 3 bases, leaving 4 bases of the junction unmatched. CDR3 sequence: CSASQTGVYNEQFF. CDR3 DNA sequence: TGCAGTGCTAGTCAGACAGGGGTCTACAATGAGCAGTTCTTC.

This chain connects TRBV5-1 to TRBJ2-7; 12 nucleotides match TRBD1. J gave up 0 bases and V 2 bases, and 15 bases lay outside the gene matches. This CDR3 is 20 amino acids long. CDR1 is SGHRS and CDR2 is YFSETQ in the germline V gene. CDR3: CASSLWLTEPGQGASYEQYF. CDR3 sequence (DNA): TGCGCCAGCAGCTTATGGCTAACGGAGCCGGGACAGGGGGCCTCCTACGAGCAGTACTTC.

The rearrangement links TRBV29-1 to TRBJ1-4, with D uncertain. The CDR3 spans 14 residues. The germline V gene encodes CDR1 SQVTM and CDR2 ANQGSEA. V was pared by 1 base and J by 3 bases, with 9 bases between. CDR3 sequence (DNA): TGCAGCGTTGAAGGGGCAGTAGCTAATGAAAAACTGTTTTTT. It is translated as CSVEGAVANEKLFF.

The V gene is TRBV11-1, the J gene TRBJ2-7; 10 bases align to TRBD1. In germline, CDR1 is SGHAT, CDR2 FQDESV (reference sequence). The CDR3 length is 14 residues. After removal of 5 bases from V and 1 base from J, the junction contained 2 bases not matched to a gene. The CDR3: CASSDRGLSYEQYF. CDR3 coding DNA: TGTGCCAGCAGCGACAGGGGGCTTTCCTACGAGCAGTACTTC.

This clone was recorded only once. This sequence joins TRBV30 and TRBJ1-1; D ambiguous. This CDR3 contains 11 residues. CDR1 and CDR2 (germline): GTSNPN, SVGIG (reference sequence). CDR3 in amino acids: CASHPGAEAFF. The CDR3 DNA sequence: TGTGCGTCGCACCCCGGGGCTGAAGCTTTCTTT.

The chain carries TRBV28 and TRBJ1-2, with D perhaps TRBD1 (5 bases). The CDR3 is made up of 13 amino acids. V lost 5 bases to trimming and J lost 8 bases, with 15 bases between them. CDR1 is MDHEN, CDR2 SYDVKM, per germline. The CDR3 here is CASSQPPPGGYTF. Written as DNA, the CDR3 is TGTGCCAGCAGTCAACCACCCCCAGGGGGCTACACCTTC.